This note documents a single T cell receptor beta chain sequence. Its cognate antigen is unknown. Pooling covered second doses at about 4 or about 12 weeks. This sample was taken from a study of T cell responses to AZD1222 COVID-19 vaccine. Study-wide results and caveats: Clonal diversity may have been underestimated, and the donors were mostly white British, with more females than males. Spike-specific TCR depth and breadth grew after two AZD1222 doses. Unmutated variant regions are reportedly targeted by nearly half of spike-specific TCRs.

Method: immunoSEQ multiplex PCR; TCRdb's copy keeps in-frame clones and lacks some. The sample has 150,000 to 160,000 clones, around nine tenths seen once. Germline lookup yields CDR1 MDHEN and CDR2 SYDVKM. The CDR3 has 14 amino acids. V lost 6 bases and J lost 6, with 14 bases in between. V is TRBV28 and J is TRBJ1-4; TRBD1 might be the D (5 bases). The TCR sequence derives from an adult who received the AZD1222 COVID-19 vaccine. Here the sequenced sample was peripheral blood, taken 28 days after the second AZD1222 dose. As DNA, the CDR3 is TGTGCCAGCAGCCCCCCGGGGGTTGATGAAAAACTGTTTTTT. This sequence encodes CASSPPGVDEKLFF. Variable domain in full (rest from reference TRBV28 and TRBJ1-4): DVKVTQSSRYLVKRTGEKVFLECVQDMDHENMFWYRQDPGLGLRLIYFSYDVKMKEKGDIPEGYSVSREKKERFSLILESASTNQTSMYLCASSPPGVDEKLFFGSGTQLSVL.